These T cell receptor beta chains were read from a single sample in a study of siplizumab effects on memory and regulatory T cells. The assay was immunoSEQ multiplex PCR, and TCRdb's table has in-frame clones only and misses some. The data hold roughly 100,000 clones, with around 93% observed a single time. Input material: CD4+ T cells sorted from blood. The receptor set was obtained from a human donor in good health. The CDR3 runs from the conserved cysteine through the conserved F or W. The D gene is left open where the match is weak. Size is stated for part of the rows, as once, few or many counts, or as a class when the clone is expanded.

cdr3_aa: CASSTSNPRVLTDTQYF
cdr3_nt: TGTGCCAGCAGCACATCGAATCCACGAGTGCTCACAGATACGCAGTATTTT
v_call: TRBV5-4
clone_size: .
d_call: .
j_call: TRBJ2-3

cdr3_aa: CASSITPKTGYNEQFF
cdr3_nt: TGTGCCAGTAGTATAACCCCGAAAACAGGTTACAATGAGCAGTTCTTC
v_call: TRBV19
clone_size: .
d_call: .
j_call: TRBJ2-1

cdr3_aa: CAISESGSGANVLTF
cdr3_nt: TGTGCCATCAGTGAGTCGGGGTCTGGGGCCAACGTCCTGACTTTC
v_call: TRBV10-3
clone_size: .
d_call: .
j_call: TRBJ2-6

cdr3_aa: CASSIEGDRLNTEAFF
cdr3_nt: TGCGCCAGCAGCATTGAAGGGGACCGTCTGAACACTGAAGCTTTCTTT
v_call: TRBV5-1
clone_size: .
d_call: .
j_call: TRBJ1-1

cdr3_aa: CASSLLGSSYEQYF
cdr3_nt: TGTGCCAGCAGCTTGTTGGGGTCTTCCTACGAGCAGTACTTC
v_call: TRBV5-6
clone_size: .
d_call: .
j_call: TRBJ2-7

cdr3_aa: CASSFRAGGNEQYF
cdr3_nt: TGTGCCAGCAGTTTTAGGGCGGGGGGGAACGAGCAGTACTTC
v_call: TRBV27
clone_size: .
d_call: TRBD2
j_call: TRBJ2-7

cdr3_aa: CASSQDWRGNEKLFF
cdr3_nt: TGCGCCAGCAGCCAAGATTGGAGGGGTAATGAAAAACTGTTTTTT
v_call: TRBV4-1
clone_size: .
d_call: .
j_call: TRBJ1-4

cdr3_aa: CASSLKETQYF
cdr3_nt: TGCGCCAGCAGCTTGAAAGAGACCCAGTACTTC
v_call: TRBV5-1
clone_size: .
d_call: .
j_call: TRBJ2-5

cdr3_aa: CASSAQGDYGYTF
cdr3_nt: TGTGCCAGCAGTGCACAGGGAGACTATGGCTACACCTTC
v_call: TRBV6-6
clone_size: .
d_call: .
j_call: TRBJ1-2

cdr3_aa: CASSALAGLGTDTQYF
cdr3_nt: TGTGCCAGCAGCGCACTAGCGGGACTTGGTACAGATACGCAGTATTTT
v_call: TRBV9
clone_size: .
d_call: TRBD2
j_call: TRBJ2-3

cdr3_aa: CASSQWAAHYNEQFF
cdr3_nt: TGTGCCAGCAGCCAGTGGGCAGCACACTACAATGAGCAGTTCTTC
v_call: TRBV14
clone_size: .
d_call: .
j_call: TRBJ2-1

cdr3_aa: CASSLGTSGGFSGANVLTF
cdr3_nt: TGTGCCAGCAGCTTGGGGACTAGCGGGGGTTTCTCTGGGGCCAACGTCCTGACTTTC
v_call: TRBV5-4
clone_size: .
d_call: TRBD2
j_call: TRBJ2-6

cdr3_aa: CASSLYGVGANVLTF
cdr3_nt: TGTGCCAGCAGCTTGTATGGGGTTGGGGCCAACGTCCTGACTTTC
v_call: TRBV5-6
clone_size: .
d_call: .
j_call: TRBJ2-6

cdr3_aa: CASSLQTGRRNNEQFF
cdr3_nt: TGTGCCAGCAGCTTACAGACCGGGAGAAGGAACAATGAGCAGTTCTTC
v_call: TRBV5-4
clone_size: .
d_call: .
j_call: TRBJ2-1

cdr3_aa: CSVMGQTGELFF
cdr3_nt: TGCAGCGTAATGGGACAAACCGGGGAGCTGTTTTTT
v_call: TRBV29-1
clone_size: .
d_call: .
j_call: TRBJ2-2

cdr3_aa: CASRSGQANTGELFF
cdr3_nt: TGTGCCAGCAGGAGTGGACAGGCGAACACCGGGGAGCTGTTTTTT
v_call: TRBV6-5
clone_size: once
d_call: TRBD1
j_call: TRBJ2-2

cdr3_aa: CASSLGTGGAYNEQFF
cdr3_nt: TGTGCCAGCAGCTTAGGGACAGGGGGAGCCTACAATGAGCAGTTCTTC
v_call: TRBV7-8
clone_size: .
d_call: TRBD1
j_call: TRBJ2-1

cdr3_aa: CASSLEGQTFYNEQFF
cdr3_nt: TGCGCCAGCAGCTTAGAGGGCCAAACCTTCTACAATGAGCAGTTCTTC
v_call: TRBV5-1
clone_size: .
d_call: .
j_call: TRBJ2-1

cdr3_aa: CASKREESSYEQYF
cdr3_nt: TGTGCCAGCAAGAGGGAGGAGAGCTCCTACGAGCAGTACTTC
v_call: TRBV6-1
clone_size: .
d_call: .
j_call: TRBJ2-7

cdr3_aa: CASSEHGSGANVLTF
cdr3_nt: TGTGCCAGCAGTGAACATGGGTCTGGGGCCAACGTCCTGACTTTC
v_call: TRBV25-1
clone_size: .
d_call: .
j_call: TRBJ2-6

cdr3_aa: CASSKAGREGGYTF
cdr3_nt: TGTGCCAGCAGTAAGGCCGGCAGGGAAGGTGGCTACACCTTC
v_call: TRBV6-1
clone_size: .
d_call: .
j_call: TRBJ1-2

cdr3_aa: CASSFRGRDEKLFF
cdr3_nt: TGTGCCAGCAGTTTCCGAGGCAGGGATGAAAAACTGTTTTTT
v_call: TRBV27
clone_size: .
d_call: .
j_call: TRBJ1-4

cdr3_aa: CASSYSTLQFQETQYF
cdr3_nt: TGTGCCAGCAGTTACTCGACTTTACAGTTCCAAGAGACCCAGTACTTC
v_call: TRBV6-5
clone_size: .
d_call: .
j_call: TRBJ2-5

cdr3_aa: CASSLASGRYEQYF
cdr3_nt: TGTGCCAGCAGTTTGGCTAGCGGGAGATACGAGCAGTACTTC
v_call: TRBV27
clone_size: .
d_call: TRBD2
j_call: TRBJ2-7

cdr3_aa: CASSERGGVNYGYTF
cdr3_nt: TGTGCCAGCAGTGAACGGGGTGGGGTTAACTATGGCTACACCTTC
v_call: TRBV25-1
clone_size: .
d_call: .
j_call: TRBJ1-2

cdr3_aa: CASTQSGTGGGYTF
cdr3_nt: TGTGCCAGCACCCAATCCGGGACAGGGGGAGGCTACACCTTC
v_call: TRBV25-1
clone_size: .
d_call: TRBD1
j_call: TRBJ1-2

cdr3_aa: CASSLALQGAGETQYF
cdr3_nt: TGTGCCAGTAGTCTTGCCCTTCAGGGGGCTGGTGAGACCCAGTACTTC
v_call: TRBV19
clone_size: .
d_call: TRBD1
j_call: TRBJ2-5

cdr3_aa: CASSADSTQFF
cdr3_nt: TGTGCCAGCAGCGCCGACAGTACGCAGTTCTTC
v_call: TRBV9
clone_size: .
d_call: .
j_call: TRBJ2-1

cdr3_aa: CASSKKVFFGGYTF
cdr3_nt: TGTGCCAGCAGCAAAAAGGTCTTTTTCGGTGGCTACACCTTC
v_call: TRBV21-1
clone_size: .
d_call: .
j_call: TRBJ1-2

cdr3_aa: CASSADMGVGEQYF
cdr3_nt: TGTGCCAGCAGCGCGGACATGGGGGTTGGCGAGCAGTACTTC
v_call: TRBV7-8
clone_size: .
d_call: .
j_call: TRBJ2-7

cdr3_aa: CATSAGNSYEQYF
cdr3_nt: TGTGCCACCAGTGCAGGGAACTCCTACGAGCAGTACTTC
v_call: TRBV15
clone_size: .
d_call: .
j_call: TRBJ2-7

cdr3_aa: CASSSSGPPQETQYF
cdr3_nt: TGCGCCAGCAGCTCCTCGGGCCCTCCCCAAGAGACCCAGTACTTC
v_call: TRBV5-1
clone_size: few
d_call: .
j_call: TRBJ2-5

cdr3_aa: CSVEDTGLAGGREQFF
cdr3_nt: TGCAGCGTTGAAGATACGGGACTAGCGGGAGGGCGAGAGCAGTTCTTC
v_call: TRBV29-1
clone_size: .
d_call: TRBD2
j_call: TRBJ2-1

cdr3_aa: CASGLSTWGYTF
cdr3_nt: TGTGCTAGTGGTTTGAGTACATGGGGCTACACCTTC
v_call: TRBV12-5
clone_size: .
d_call: .
j_call: TRBJ1-2

cdr3_aa: CASSTGDGYGYTF
cdr3_nt: TGTGCCAGTAGTACAGGGGACGGCTATGGCTACACCTTC
v_call: TRBV19
clone_size: .
d_call: .
j_call: TRBJ1-2

cdr3_aa: CSVGGGSSYEQYF
cdr3_nt: TGCAGCGTTGGAGGGGGGAGCTCCTACGAGCAGTACTTC
v_call: TRBV29-1
clone_size: .
d_call: .
j_call: TRBJ2-7

cdr3_aa: CASSSDRVSGNTIYF
cdr3_nt: TGTGCCAGCAGCTCCGACAGGGTCTCTGGAAACACCATATATTTT
v_call: TRBV7-9
clone_size: .
d_call: TRBD1
j_call: TRBJ1-3

cdr3_aa: CSVVGTGTDTQYF
cdr3_nt: TGCAGCGTTGTGGGTACAGGCACAGATACGCAGTATTTT
v_call: TRBV29-1
clone_size: .
d_call: .
j_call: TRBJ2-3

cdr3_aa: CASRPTGATNEKLFF
cdr3_nt: TGTGCCAGCAGGCCCACGGGGGCAACTAATGAAAAACTGTTTTTT
v_call: TRBV28
clone_size: .
d_call: .
j_call: TRBJ1-4

cdr3_aa: CASSLAGQGSTDTQYF
cdr3_nt: TGCGCCAGCAGCTTGGCTGGACAGGGAAGCACAGATACGCAGTATTTT
v_call: TRBV5-1
clone_size: .
d_call: TRBD1
j_call: TRBJ2-3

cdr3_aa: CASSLFREDTQYF
cdr3_nt: TGTGCCAGCAGCTTATTCCGGGAAGATACGCAGTATTTT
v_call: TRBV7-8
clone_size: once
d_call: .
j_call: TRBJ2-3

cdr3_aa: CASSYPGTTEAFF
cdr3_nt: TGTGCCAGCAGTTACCCAGGGACCACTGAAGCTTTCTTT
v_call: TRBV6-5
clone_size: .
d_call: .
j_call: TRBJ1-1

cdr3_aa: CASSLVPGGTDTQYF
cdr3_nt: TGCGCCAGCAGCTTGGTGCCAGGGGGCACAGATACGCAGTATTTT
v_call: TRBV5-1
clone_size: .
d_call: .
j_call: TRBJ2-3

cdr3_aa: CASSLDQFYSNQPQHF
cdr3_nt: TGTGCCAGCAGCTTGGACCAGTTTTATAGCAATCAGCCCCAGCATTTT
v_call: TRBV5-5
clone_size: .
d_call: .
j_call: TRBJ1-5

cdr3_aa: CASSFRGLGNQPQHF
cdr3_nt: TGTGCCAGCAGCTTTCGGGGGCTCGGGAATCAGCCCCAGCATTTT
v_call: TRBV5-6
clone_size: once
d_call: .
j_call: TRBJ1-5

cdr3_aa: CASSGGLGASEVNEQFF
cdr3_nt: TGTGCCAGCAGCGGGGGATTGGGGGCGAGCGAAGTAAATGAGCAGTTCTTC
v_call: TRBV7-8
clone_size: .
d_call: .
j_call: TRBJ2-1

cdr3_aa: CASSLVSLASNSPLHF
cdr3_nt: TGTGCCAGCAGCTTGGTTTCATTGGCCTCAAATTCACCCCTCCACTTT
v_call: TRBV5-6
clone_size: .
d_call: .
j_call: TRBJ1-6

cdr3_aa: CAWSVPTGEQDDEQFF
cdr3_nt: TGTGCCTGGAGTGTACCTACAGGGGAACAAGACGATGAGCAGTTCTTC
v_call: TRBV30
clone_size: .
d_call: TRBD1
j_call: TRBJ2-1

cdr3_aa: CASSLEGDNSPLHF
cdr3_nt: TGTGCCAGCAGCTTAGAGGGGGATAATTCACCCCTCCACTTT
v_call: TRBV11-3
clone_size: .
d_call: .
j_call: TRBJ1-6

cdr3_aa: CASSERSIYEQYF
cdr3_nt: TGTGCCAGCAGTGAAAGGTCAATCTACGAGCAGTACTTC
v_call: TRBV2
clone_size: once
d_call: .
j_call: TRBJ2-7

cdr3_aa: CASSVTPTTATDTQYF
cdr3_nt: TGTGCCAGCAGTGTCACCCCCACAACCGCCACAGATACGCAGTATTTT
v_call: TRBV6-1
clone_size: .
d_call: .
j_call: TRBJ2-3

cdr3_aa: CASSFPLYGYTF
cdr3_nt: TGTGCCAGCAGTTTTCCCCTCTATGGCTACACCTTC
v_call: TRBV28
clone_size: .
d_call: .
j_call: TRBJ1-2

cdr3_aa: CASSVRGRSEKLFF
cdr3_nt: TGTGCCAGCAGCGTAAGGGGGCGCAGTGAAAAACTGTTTTTT
v_call: TRBV9
clone_size: .
d_call: TRBD1
j_call: TRBJ1-4

cdr3_aa: CASSLGRSTGELFF
cdr3_nt: TGTGCCAGCAGCTTAGGGAGATCCACCGGGGAGCTGTTTTTT
v_call: TRBV11-3
clone_size: .
d_call: .
j_call: TRBJ2-2